Presented here are 26 T cell receptor beta chains from one specimen sequenced in a study of T-cell memory formation after mild COVID-19. TCRdb reprocessed the 5' RACE reads with MiXCR, giving one entry per CDR3 protein. The profile covers 550,000 to 650,000 distinct CDR3 sequences, with 15% to 20% appearing a single time and around 8.1% taken by the ten largest. Specimen: PBMCs or a T cell subset sorted from them (not recorded which). The receptors derive from an adult woman who had mild COVID-19 (a few samples of this study predate the infection). Cell type and time point are not known.

This clonotype has only a few counts. The chain joins TRBV6-6 to TRBJ1-6; 10 bases fit TRBD1. With 6 bases clipped from V and 2 bases from J, the junction kept 7 bases outside the gene matches. Germline lookup yields CDR1 MNHNY and CDR2 SVGAGI (reference sequence). The CDR3 totals 17 residues. As DNA, the CDR3 is TGTGCCAGCAGGACAGGGGGCTCGTTCACCTATAATTCACCCCTCCACTTT. It is translated as CASRTGGSFTYNSPLHF.

This rearrangement joins TRBV20-1 to TRBJ1-1; D is unclear. Deletions cut 0 bases from V and 0 bases from J, with 8 bases between. This CDR3 is built from 14 residues. CDR1 is DFQATT and CDR2 is SNEGSKA in the germline V gene (reference sequence). Written as DNA, the CDR3 is TGCAGTGCTAGAGATATGGAGATGAACACTGAAGCTTTCTTT. Protein product: CSARDMEMNTEAFF.

This clonotype was picked up a small number of times. This chain joins TRBV7-2 and TRBJ2-1; the match to TRBD1 covers 10 bases. There are 16 residues in the CDR3. Unmatched junction bases numbered 8, after V lost 5 bases and J lost 4 bases. The V gene's germline CDR1 is SGHTA and CDR2 FQGNSA. CDR3 protein: CASSPLRTGGYNEQFF. The CDR3 DNA follows: TGTGCCAGCAGCCCCCTACGGACAGGGGGGTACAATGAGCAGTTCTTC.

The chain links TRBV14 to TRBJ2-3, with a tentative D call TRBD1 (6 bases). Trimming took off 1 base at V and 6 bases at J, with 14 bases between the two ends. Germline V lookup: CDR1 SGHDN, CDR2 FVKESK. The CDR3 has 15 residues. CDR3 in amino acids: CASSQATQGSDTQYF. For the CDR3, the DNA is TGTGCCAGCAGCCAAGCGACTCAGGGGTCCGATACGCAGTATTTT.

The table lists this clonotype with a few counts. This chain uses TRBV28 with TRBJ2-2; 11 nucleotides agree with TRBD2. Losses at the gene ends were 6 bases for V and 6 bases for J; bases not matched to a gene: 12. The germline V gene encodes CDR1 MDHEN and CDR2 SYDVKM. This CDR3 comprises 17 residues. The CDR3 reads CASSPTSSGRISGELFF. The CDR3 DNA reads TGTGCCAGCAGCCCAACCTCTAGCGGGAGGATTTCCGGGGAGCTGTTTTTT.

J is TRBJ2-3 and V is TRBV5-1; 12 bases match TRBD1. CDR1 is SGHRS and CDR2 is YFSETQ in the germline V gene. This CDR3 is 15 amino acids long. V was pared by 4 bases and J by 4 bases, with 4 bases of the junction left unmatched. The DNA of the CDR3 is TGCGCCAGCAGCGGGGGACAGGGGGCCTCAGATACGCAGTATTTT. This encodes CASSGGQGASDTQYF.

The rearrangement uses TRBV18 and TRBJ1-1; D call uncertain. The CDR3 spans 13 residues. Germline CDR1 reads KGHSH; CDR2 reads LQKENI. V gave up 5 bases and J gave up 5 bases, with 12 bases separating them. CDR3 nucleotides: TGTGCCAGCTCATACGGACCTGGGACTGAAGCTTTCTTT. Translating gives CASSYGPGTEAFF.

This clonotype has just a few counts. This sequence joins TRBV12-3 or TRBV12-4 and TRBJ2-3; TRBD2 matches 15 bases. The CDR3 consists of 16 residues. V lost 3 bases, J lost 4 bases, and 2 bases stayed unmatched. As DNA, the CDR3 is TGTGCCAGCAGTTTTAGGACTAGCGGGAGGGCAGATACGCAGTATTTT. Residues: CASSFRTSGRADTQYF.

This clonotype occurred a few times. The V gene is TRBV6-2 or TRBV6-3, the J gene TRBJ2-7; TRBD2 agrees at 8 bases. Trimming removed 2 bases from V and 1 base from J; junction bases left unmatched: 4. CDR3 length: 15 amino acids. Germline V gene lookup returns CDR1 MNHEY and CDR2 SVGEGT. The CDR3 sequence: CASSYKTGGSYEQYF. DNA for the CDR3: TGTGCCAGCAGTTACAAGACGGGAGGGTCCTACGAGCAGTACTTC.

The chain employs TRBV30 and TRBJ1-4; D is undetermined. V lost 3 bases, J lost 4 bases, and 9 bases lay in between. Germline V lookup: CDR1 GTSNPN, CDR2 SVGIG (reference sequence). The CDR3 contains 13 residues. The CDR3 spells CAWSTGFNEKLFF. The CDR3 DNA reads TGTGCCTGGAGCACGGGTTTTAATGAAAAACTGTTTTTT.

The V gene is TRBV14, the J gene TRBJ1-2; 7 nucleotides match TRBD1. Germline CDR1 and CDR2: SGHDN and FVKESK. With 3 bases clipped from V and 3 bases from J, the junction kept 10 bases outside the gene matches. This CDR3 spans 16 amino acids. As DNA, the CDR3 is TGTGCCAGCAGCCAGATCGCAGGACAGGCGTACTATGGCTACACCTTC. Amino acids: CASSQIAGQAYYGYTF.

This clonotype was picked up a small number of times. The V gene is TRBV2, the J gene TRBJ2-5, with 11 bases lining up with TRBD2. The CDR3 totals 19 residues. Germline CDR1 and CDR2: SNHLY and FYNNEI. V trimming: 6 bases; J trimming: 1 base; junction bases outside the gene matches: 16. The CDR3 sequence: CASRAPLAGGLGTQETQYF. CDR3 DNA: TGTGCCAGCAGGGCCCCTCTAGCGGGAGGCCTGGGGACCCAAGAGACCCAGTACTTC.

This clonotype was detected only a few times. The gene calls are TRBV24-1 and TRBJ2-3; D possibly uses TRBD1 or TRBD2 (6 bases each). Trimming removed 6 bases at V and 2 bases at J, with 14 bases between. Germline V lookup: CDR1 KGHDR, CDR2 SFDVKD. The CDR3 runs to 15 residues. The CDR3 DNA follows: TGTGCCACCAGTACAGGGTCGCGGGACACAGATACGCAGTATTTT. It codes for CATSTGSRDTDTQYF.

The sample holds a few counts of this clonotype. CDR3 protein: CASSSGGARNYGYTF. The CDR3 DNA is TGTGCCAGCAGTTCCGGGGGGGCGAGGAACTATGGCTACACCTTC. The V call is TRBV3-1, the J call TRBJ1-2; D perhaps matches TRBD1 (6 bases). Trimming removed 6 bases from V and 2 bases from J, with 16 bases in between. There are 15 residues in the CDR3. Germline V gives CDR1 LGHDT, CDR2 YNNKEL (reference sequence).

The CDR3 is CASSSPRGGFTGANVLTF. DNA of the CDR3: TGTGCCAGCAGCTCCCCTAGGGGGGGCTTTACTGGGGCCAACGTCCTGACTTTC. The chain links TRBV5-6 to TRBJ2-6, with a possible D match to TRBD2 (7 bases). Germline V lookup: CDR1 SGHDT, CDR2 YYEEEE. The CDR3 runs to 18 residues. V was trimmed by 3 bases and J by 2 bases, leaving 18 bases between them.

The chain recombines TRBV5-1 with TRBJ2-3, with D perhaps TRBD1 or TRBD2 (5 bases each). CDR1 and CDR2 (germline): SGHRS, YFSETQ. This CDR3 is built from 16 residues. Trimming pared 2 bases from V and 6 bases from J, leaving 19 bases between. The CDR3 nucleotides read TGCGCCAGCAGCTTACCACCAGGGACGGACCTCGATACGCAGTATTTT. Protein: CASSLPPGTDLDTQYF. The full variable domain, with the rest looked up from reference TRBV5-1 and TRBJ2-3, is KAGVTQTPRYLIKTRGQQVTLSCSPISGHRSVSWYQQTPGQGLQFLFEYFSETQRNKGNFPGRFSGRQFSNSRSEMNVSTLELGDSALYLCASSLPPGTDLDTQYFGPGTRLTVL.

The chain couples TRBV5-1 to TRBJ1-2; 10 bases map to TRBD1. Germline lookup yields CDR1 SGHRS and CDR2 YFSETQ. J lost 5 bases, V lost 4 bases, and 8 bases had no gene match. The CDR3 covers 15 residues. For the CDR3, the DNA is TGCGCCAGCAGCAGGGACAGGGGAATTCGGTATGGCTACACCTTC. The encoded protein is CASSRDRGIRYGYTF.

The rearrangement joins TRBV2 to TRBJ1-2; TRBD1 matches 8 bases. The V segment lost 10 bases and the J segment 4 bases; nucleotides outside the gene matches: 11. There are 14 residues in the CDR3. Germline CDR1 reads SNHLY; CDR2 reads FYNNEI. CDR3 DNA sequence: TGTGCCACAACCCCGGACAGGGTCGTCTATGGCTACACCTTC. Translated: CATTPDRVVYGYTF.

This clonotype has more than one count but fewer than ten. The chain has TRBV11-1 and TRBJ2-1; possibly TRBD2 for D (6 bases). This CDR3 is 16 amino acids long. The V end was cut by 4 bases, the J end by 6 bases, with 19 bases between. Germline V lookup: CDR1 SGHAT, CDR2 FQDESV (reference sequence). CDR3 loop: CASSSRDWRNANEQFF. CDR3 bases: TGTGCCAGCAGCTCAAGGGACTGGAGAAATGCCAATGAGCAGTTCTTC. The full variable domain, in which reference TRBV11-1 and TRBJ2-1 provide the parts outside the CDR3, is EAEVAQSPRYKITEKSQAVAFWCDPISGHATLYWYRQILGQGPELLVQFQDESVVDDSQLPKDRFSAERLKGVDSTLKIQPAELGDSAMYLCASSSRDWRNANEQFFGPGTRLTVL.

This chain joins TRBV6-2 or TRBV6-3 and TRBJ2-1; D call uncertain. The CDR3 is 13 residues long. Trimming removed 5 bases from V and 6 bases from J, with 11 bases in between. Germline assignment: CDR1 MNHEY and CDR2 SVGEGT. The CDR3 DNA is TGTGCCAGCAGTCCCCCCCCCTTCAATGAGCAGTTCTTC. Protein product: CASSPPPFNEQFF.

This clonotype was seen a few times. The chain is built from TRBV4-2 and TRBJ2-1, with D perhaps matching TRBD1 or TRBD2 (5 bases each). Looked up from germline, CDR1 is LGHNA and CDR2 is YNFKEQ. CDR3 size: 15 residues. Between the trimmed V and J ends, which lost 1 base and 8 bases, there was a span of 15 bases. CDR3 nucleotides: TGTGCCAGCAGCCAAGTGGGGACCACGGTACATGAGCAGTTCTTC. Its protein product is CASSQVGTTVHEQFF.

This clonotype was observed a few times. The chain couples TRBV19 to TRBJ2-1; TRBD2 agrees at 11 bases. With V trimmed by 5 bases and J by 5 bases, 5 bases remained unmatched. The CDR3 length is 15 residues. Germline CDR1 LNHDA, CDR2 SQIVND (reference sequence). The DNA of the CDR3 is TGTGCCAGTAGTGCCGGGACTAGCGGAAACAATGAGCAGTTCTTC. It codes for CASSAGTSGNNEQFF.

V is TRBV6-5 and J is TRBJ1-1; D remains unclear. The CDR3 covers 14 residues. Germline CDR1 reads MNHEY; CDR2 reads SVGAGI. Trimming pared 6 bases from V and 1 base from J, leaving 12 bases between. The CDR3 DNA is TGTGCCAGCAGGCCATATGGGCCGAACACTGAAGCTTTCTTT. Translation: CASRPYGPNTEAFF.

This clonotype has more than one count but fewer than ten. One junction end disagrees with the germline gene, perhaps due to a read error. V gene TRBV7-7 combines with J gene TRBJ2-1; D gene uncertain. The CDR3 contains 16 residues. Germline V gene data show CDR1 as SSHAT and CDR2 as FNYEAQ (reference sequence). This chain's CDR3 is CASSQRMAPLNDEQFF. The CDR3 DNA is TGTGCTAGCAGCCAAAGGATGGCGCCCCTTAATGACGAGCAGTTCTTC.

This clonotype was counted between two and nine times. This chain joins TRBV2 and TRBJ1-4; D perhaps matches TRBD1 (5 bases). This CDR3 has 14 amino acids. Germline CDR1 is SNHLY and CDR2 is FYNNEI. The germline V and J ends were trimmed by 4 bases and 9 bases, with 15 bases remaining between them. The DNA of the CDR3 is TGTGCCAGCAGTGCCTCCGGGACCCTGCAAAAACTGTTTTTT. It translates to CASSASGTLQKLFF.

A few counts support this clonotype. The CDR3 DNA reads as TGTGCCAGCAGCGCCGGGACACCTAACTATGGCTACACCTTC. Amino acids: CASSAGTPNYGYTF. The rearrangement uses TRBV9 and TRBJ1-2; D is possibly TRBD1 (6 bases). The V and J ends lost 3 bases and 0 bases respectively, with 9 bases between them. CDR1 SGDLS and CDR2 YYNGEE come from the germline V gene. CDR3 length equals 14 residues.